The following is a T cell receptor beta chain sequence with its context. The CDR3 carries no conserved terminal phenylalanine or tryptophan, so it likely arises from a read error. The sample comes from a study of T cells in Graves' hyperthyroidism and ophthalmopathy. Amplification of TCR beta CDR3 regions was performed using RNA transcripts as template. The HTBI set primed first-round TCR CDR3 RT-PCR. TCRdb ran MiXCR on the multiplex PCR reads and lists one entry per CDR3 protein. The repertoire has more than 95,000 distinct CDR3 sequences, 47% of them found once; the top ten carry roughly 24%. Trimming cost V 3 bases and J 2 bases; bases outside gene matches: 11. CDR3 length: 18 amino acids. The V gene's germline CDR1 is SGHDN and CDR2 FVKESK.

The clonotype comes from a man aged 40-49 years with Graves' hyperthyroidism. This sequence joins TRBV14 and TRBJ2-3; 10 bases are shared with TRBD2. Sequencing used blood. CDR3 protein: CASSQIPEREGSTDTQYL. The CDR3 DNA sequence: TGTGCCAGCAGCCAGATACCAGAGCGGGAGGGATCCACAGATACGCAGTATCTT.